Sequencing of this T cell receptor (beta chain) was carried out in a study of graft-versus-host responses after intestinal transplantation. Study conclusions and caveats: Peak circulating GvH clone levels tracked with early post-transplant HvG declines. Recipient marrow harbored GvH clones, some of which surfaced first in ileum or blood.

In the case of this clone: Its antigen is unidentified.

V was cut by 0 bases and J by 3 bases, with 12 bases left in between. Germline V lookup: CDR1 SGHVS, CDR2 FNYEAQ. The CDR3 is 16 residues long. Libraries were prepared by immunoSEQ multiplex PCR; TCRdb keeps only in-frame clonotypes and omits some of them. The sample has 130,000 or so clones; 90% to 95% are singletons. This sequence joins TRBV7-6 and TRBJ1-5, with a weak D call TRBD1 (5 bases). The receptor was isolated from a human donor who received an intestinal transplant. The specimen was unstimulated CD4+ T cells sorted from spleen or lymph node cells, collected before intestinal transplant. This CDR3 is CASSLASGGTNQPQHF. CDR3 DNA sequence: TGTGCCAGCAGCTTAGCGTCGGGGGGGACCAATCAGCCCCAGCATTTT.